The next 14 T cell receptor beta chains were all read from a single sample in a study of blood T cell dynamics during melanoma immunotherapy. Time point in this sample: pre-treatment baseline. TCRdb's copy holds only in-frame clones and misses some; the assay was immunoSEQ multiplex PCR. The data show 15,000 to 20,000 clones, 90% to 95% seen once. Sequenced here: blood, sampled from a patient treated with checkpoint blockade. These receptors were collected from a human donor with melanoma.

The sample holds one count of this clone. V is TRBV2 and J is TRBJ1-5; D gene unclear. This CDR3 contains 15 residues. The V end lost 5 bases, the J end lost 4 bases, and 15 bases lay between the germline ends. Germline-derived CDR1 and CDR2 are SNHLY and FYNNEI. The DNA for the CDR3 is TGTGCCAGCAGTATCGGAATAGTTGGTAATCAGCCCCAGCATTTT. The encoded protein is CASSIGIVGNQPQHF.

This clone occurred once. V usage is TRBV5-1 and J usage is TRBJ2-2; TRBD2 matches at 10 bases. The germline V gene encodes CDR1 SGHRS and CDR2 YFSETQ. V lost 2 bases and J lost 5; bases outside the gene matches: 3. This CDR3 is 15 amino acids long. The CDR3 protein is CASSFEAGGTGELFF. In nucleotides, the CDR3 is TGCGCCAGCAGCTTCGAAGCGGGAGGGACCGGGGAGCTGTTTTTT.

The chain links TRBV9 to TRBJ2-1; 7 bases align to TRBD1. V dropped 4 bases and J dropped 8; count of bases not matched to a gene: 3. The CDR3 consists of 12 residues. Looked up from germline, CDR1 is SGDLS and CDR2 is YYNGEE. The DNA for the CDR3 is TGTGCCAGCAGCCACGACAGGGATGAGCAGTTCTTC. It codes for CASSHDRDEQFF.

V is TRBV7-9 and J is TRBJ1-1; the D gene is possibly TRBD1 (6 bases). The V end lost 5 bases, the J end lost 2 bases, and 9 bases lay between the germline ends. CDR3 length equals 13 residues. Germline V lookup: CDR1 SEHNR, CDR2 FQNEAQ (reference sequence). The CDR3 reads CASSRDTNTEAFF. CDR3 nucleotide sequence: TGTGCCAGCAGCCGGGACACTAACACTGAAGCTTTCTTT.

The chain is built from TRBV5-4 and TRBJ2-2; 8 nucleotides line up with TRBD2. Germline trimming cut 5 bases from V and 6 bases from J; bases unmatched to any gene: 9. Per the germline V gene, CDR1 is SGHNT and CDR2 is YYREEE (reference sequence). The CDR3 spans 15 residues. DNA of the CDR3: TGTGCCAGCAGTTATAGCCCGGGAGGGCCCGGGGAGCTGTTTTTT. Encoded protein: CASSYSPGGPGELFF. The variable domain in full, with the rest retrieved from reference TRBV5-4 and TRBJ2-2, is ETGVTQSPTHLIKTRGQQVTLRCSSQSGHNTVSWYQQALGQGPQFIFQYYREEENGRGNFPPRFSGLQFPNYSSELNVNALELDDSALYLCASSYSPGGPGELFFGEGSRLTVL.

This chain joins TRBV7-9 and TRBJ2-1; a weak D match, TRBD1 (6 bases). The CDR3 has 15 residues. Germline-derived CDR1 and CDR2 are SEHNR and FQNEAQ (reference sequence). V shed 8 bases and J shed 6 bases, with 20 bases lying between them. In DNA form, the CDR3 reads TGTGCCAGCCACCCCCTGGGACAACCGGGCAATGAGCAGTTCTTC. It codes for CASHPLGQPGNEQFF.

The chain recombines TRBV7-2 with TRBJ2-1; 10 bases agree with TRBD2. The CDR3 is 15 amino acids. V shed 5 bases and J 3 bases; nucleotides not matched to a gene: 4. The germline CDR1 and CDR2 sequences are SGHTA and FQGNSA. CDR3 sequence (DNA): TGTGCCAGCAGCAGCGGGGGGGCCCACTACAATGAGCAGTTCTTC. This translates into CASSSGGAHYNEQFF.

This clone came up once. This rearrangement joins TRBV27 to TRBJ2-7, with D maybe TRBD2 (7 bases). This CDR3 region has 18 residues. The germline CDR1 and CDR2 sequences are MNHEY and SMNVEV (reference sequence). Trimming took off 1 base at V and 5 bases at J, with 24 bases between the two ends. The CDR3 sequence is CASSLLGGAGLMFNEQYF. The CDR3 DNA sequence: TGTGCCAGCAGTTTATTGGGGGGGGCAGGCCTCATGTTTAACGAGCAGTACTTC.

This clone is a singleton in its sample. V gene TRBV6-5 combines with J gene TRBJ2-5; TRBD1 aligns across 10 bases. The end of the DNA fits TRBJ2-7 better, so the J call may be wrong. The CDR3 spans 14 residues. CDR1 is MNHEY and CDR2 is SVGAGI in the germline V gene. CDR3 bases: TGTGCCAGCAGTTACGGGACAGGGGCCTACGAGCAGTACTTC. It codes for CASSYGTGAYEQYF.

This chain's CDR3 is CASSLNRARELFF. As DNA, the CDR3 is TGTGCCAGTAGTCTGAATAGGGCCCGGGAGCTGTTTTTT. This chain connects TRBV19 to TRBJ2-2; D gene uncertain. V was shortened by 5 bases and J by 9 bases, with 13 bases between the two germline ends. From germline, CDR1 is LNHDA and CDR2 SQIVND (reference sequence). This CDR3 spans 13 amino acids.

The count of this clone is one. V usage is TRBV30 and J usage is TRBJ1-3; no firm D call. The CDR3 contains 14 residues. Trimming shortened V by 0 bases and J by 2 bases, and 8 bases separated the two germline ends. The germline CDR1 and CDR2 sequences are GTSNPN and SVGIG (reference sequence). Written as DNA, the CDR3 is TGTGCCTGGAGTGTGCGGTTACCTGGAAACACCATATATTTT. It encodes CAWSVRLPGNTIYF. Filled out from reference TRBV30 and TRBJ1-3, the complete variable domain reads SQTIHQWPATLVQPVGSPLSLECTVEGTSNPNLYWYRQAAGRGLQLLFYSVGIGQISSEVPQNLSASRPQDRQFILSSKKLLLSDSGFYLCAWSVRLPGNTIYFGEGSWLTVV.

This rearrangement joins TRBV5-4 to TRBJ2-3; 10 bases agree with TRBD2. This CDR3 is 15 amino acids long. With V trimmed by 4 bases and J by 6 bases, 8 bases remained unmatched. Germline V CDR1 and CDR2: SGHNT, YYREEE (reference sequence). For the CDR3, the DNA is TGTGCCAGCAGCGCCTCTAGCGGGAGACGTGATACGCAGTATTTT. This encodes CASSASSGRRDTQYF.

This chain links TRBV7-2 with TRBJ2-7; the match to TRBD1 covers 7 bases. Germline lookup yields CDR1 SGHTA and CDR2 FQGNSA. The ends lost 5 bases at V and 3 bases at J; junction bases unmatched: 13. The CDR3 loop spans 16 amino acids. The CDR3 loop is CASSPGGQRIYYEQYF. In DNA form, the CDR3 reads TGTGCCAGCAGCCCAGGGGGACAACGAATTTACTACGAGCAGTACTTC.

The rearrangement uses TRBV5-4 and TRBJ1-3, with D possibly matching TRBD1 (5 bases). CDR3 length equals 16 residues. V was clipped by 0 bases and J by 0 bases, with 10 bases between them. In germline, CDR1 is SGHNT, CDR2 YYREEE (reference sequence). The CDR3 loop reads CASSLGGRNSGNTIYF. DNA for the CDR3: TGTGCCAGCAGCTTGGGGGGGAGAAACTCTGGAAACACCATATATTTT.